This T cell receptor (beta chain) was captured by sequencing in a study of a mutant IDH1 vaccine in newly diagnosed glioma. In the study overall: Treated patients were around 62% male, around 40% female, mean age around 40 years. General observations from the study: Pseudoprogression looked unconnected to shifts in top peripheral T cell clonotypes. Vaccination elicited immune responses in around 93% of patients.

Using immunoSEQ multiplex PCR, the repertoire was profiled, and TCRdb retains in-frame clones only, with some absent. The sample shows roughly 28,000 clones, approximately 79% of them seen only once. A word on this clone: The antigen remains undetermined.

Indicated time point: week 5, during vaccination. What each vaccine dose contained was 300 ug of mutant IDH1 20-mer peptide, accompanied by topical imiquimod. Germline V gene data show CDR1 as PRHDT and CDR2 as FYEKMQ (reference sequence). The V end lost 3 bases, the J end lost 5 bases, and 20 bases lay between the germline ends. CDR3 length equals 17 residues. Material: PBMCs, obtained from a glioma patient whose treatment included an IDH1 peptide vaccine. V gene TRBV13 combines with J gene TRBJ2-1; D possibly corresponds to TRBD2 (5 bases). The source of this sequence is a man in his forties or fifties with glioma. Some clones in this sample may be carry-over from other donors' samples. The CDR3 here is CASSFPISFGVNNEQFF. Here the CDR3 DNA reads TGTGCCAGCAGCTTCCCTATAAGCTTCGGGGTCAACAATGAGCAGTTCTTC.